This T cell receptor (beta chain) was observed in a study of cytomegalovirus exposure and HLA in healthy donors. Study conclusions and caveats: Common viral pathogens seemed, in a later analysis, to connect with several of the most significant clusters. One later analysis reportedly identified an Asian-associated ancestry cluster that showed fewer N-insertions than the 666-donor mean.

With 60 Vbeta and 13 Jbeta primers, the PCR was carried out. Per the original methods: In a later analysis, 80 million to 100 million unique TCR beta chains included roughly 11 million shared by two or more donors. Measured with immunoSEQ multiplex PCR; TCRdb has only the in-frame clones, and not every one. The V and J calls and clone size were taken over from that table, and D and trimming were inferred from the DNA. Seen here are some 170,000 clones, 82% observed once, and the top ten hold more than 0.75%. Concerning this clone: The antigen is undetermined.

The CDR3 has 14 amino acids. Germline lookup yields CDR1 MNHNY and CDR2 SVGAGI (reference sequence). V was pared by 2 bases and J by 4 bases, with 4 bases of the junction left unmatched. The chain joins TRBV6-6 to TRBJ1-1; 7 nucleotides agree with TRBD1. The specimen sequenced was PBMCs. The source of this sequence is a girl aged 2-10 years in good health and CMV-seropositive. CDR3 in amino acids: CASSYGQGGTEAFF. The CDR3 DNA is TGTGCCAGCAGTTACGGCCAGGGGGGCACTGAAGCTTTCTTT.